The 14 T cell receptor beta chains below come from one sample, sequenced in a study of blood T cell repertoires in COVID-19. Using immunoSEQ multiplex PCR, the repertoire was profiled, and TCRdb retains in-frame clones only, with some absent. The top ten clones hold about 14% of a sample with approximately 88,000 clones, more than 70% of them seen once. The material sequenced was peripheral blood. The origin of the receptors is a woman in her seventies with acute or convalescent COVID-19.

The genes are TRBV28 and TRBJ2-1; 8 bases are a match to TRBD2. The CDR3 contains 17 residues. V lost 6 bases and J lost 5; bases outside the gene matches: 15. CDR1 and CDR2 (germline): MDHEN, SYDVKM. In DNA form, the CDR3 reads TGTGCCAGCAGCCGAGGGGGGAGCGGGAGTCTCCACAATGAGCAGTTCTTC. It translates to CASSRGGSGSLHNEQFF.

V gene TRBV7-9 combines with J gene TRBJ1-1; 7 nucleotides align to TRBD1. Germline CDR1 reads SEHNR; CDR2 reads FQNEAQ (reference sequence). This CDR3 contains 13 residues. V shed 3 bases and J 5 bases; nucleotides not matched to a gene: 3. The CDR3 sequence: CASSFDRETEAFF. CDR3 coding DNA: TGTGCCAGCAGCTTTGACAGGGAGACTGAAGCTTTCTTT.

For this clone: The junction shows a germline mismatch at one end, possibly a read error. The chain employs TRBV6-1 and TRBJ1-2, with D possibly being TRBD1 (6 bases). CDR3 length: 13 amino acids. Germline V lookup: CDR1 MNHNS, CDR2 SASEGT. The chain's CDR3 is CASREGGGYGYTF. CDR3 DNA sequence: TGTGCCAGCAGAGAAGGGGGGGGATATGGCTACACCTTC.

The gene calls are TRBV5-1 and TRBJ2-2; D remains unclear. Deletions cut 0 bases from V and 3 bases from J, with 3 bases between. CDR1 is SGHRS, CDR2 YFSETQ, per germline. The CDR3 runs 13 residues. Written as DNA, the CDR3 is TGCGCCAGCAGCTTGGGGCACACCGGGGAGCTGTTTTTT. Translating it yields CASSLGHTGELFF. The whole variable domain, filled in from reference TRBV5-1 and TRBJ2-2, reads KAGVTQTPRYLIKTRGQQVTLSCSPISGHRSVSWYQQTPGQGLQFLFEYFSETQRNKGNFPGRFSGRQFSNSRSEMNVSTLELGDSALYLCASSLGHTGELFFGEGSRLTVL.

The gene calls are TRBV19 and TRBJ2-4; D gene unclear. Trimming took 4 bases from V and 0 from J, leaving 13 bases between them. The germline V gene encodes CDR1 LNHDA and CDR2 SQIVND (reference sequence). This CDR3 spans 16 amino acids. This chain's CDR3 is CASSTLAALAKNIQYF. For the CDR3, the DNA is TGTGCCAGTAGTACACTCGCGGCCCTAGCCAAAAACATTCAGTACTTC. The full variable domain, rest sourced from reference TRBV19 and TRBJ2-4, is DGGITQSPKYLFRKEGQNVTLSCEQNLNHDAMYWYRQDPGQGLRLIYYSQIVNDFQKGDIAEGYSVSREKKESFPLTVTSAQKNPTAFYLCASSTLAALAKNIQYFGAGTRLSVL.

The V gene is TRBV11-3, the J gene TRBJ2-1; TRBD2 agrees at 15 bases. V was pared by 0 bases and J by 2 bases, with 17 bases of the junction left unmatched. The germline V gene has CDR1 SGHNT and CDR2 YENEEA. CDR3 length: 23 amino acids. DNA for the CDR3: TGTGCCAGCAGCTTAGAGCAGGACAGTTATGGACTAGCGGGAGGGTTCCCCTACAATGAGCAGTTCTTC. This sequence encodes CASSLEQDSYGLAGGFPYNEQFF.

The chain uses TRBV3-1 (or the pseudogene TRBV3-2) and TRBJ2-1; the match to TRBD2 covers 8 bases. The CDR3 length is 16 residues. CDR1 LGHDT and CDR2 YNNKEL come from the germline V gene (reference sequence). J was trimmed by 9 bases and V by 2 bases; bases with no gene match: 12. Here the CDR3 reads CASSQPIRRGVGEQFF. Here the CDR3 DNA reads TGTGCCAGCAGCCAACCGATCCGGCGGGGGGTGGGTGAGCAGTTCTTC.

The CDR3 DNA is TGCAGCGTCCTAATACAGGGGAAACATGAAAAACTGTTTTTT. It is translated as CSVLIQGKHEKLFF. V gene TRBV29-1 combines with J gene TRBJ1-4; 7 bases line up with TRBD1. The V gene end was trimmed by 6 bases and the J gene end by 6 bases; junction bases not matched to a gene: 10. The CDR3 contains 14 residues. Germline CDR1 reads SQVTM; CDR2 reads ANQGSEA.

The CDR3 sequence: CASSYGGSGGELFF. In nucleotides, the CDR3 is TGTGCCAGCAGTTACGGCGGGAGTGGCGGGGAGCTGTTTTTT. The V and J genes are TRBV6-5 and TRBJ2-2, with 7 bases identical to TRBD2. The CDR3 has 14 residues. CDR1 and CDR2 from the germline V gene are MNHEY and SVGAGI. Trimming at V came to 2 bases and at J to 7 bases, leaving 4 bases not matched to a gene.

This clone was recorded a few times. The V and J genes are TRBV24-1 and TRBJ2-3; 10 bases line up with TRBD1. V gave up 5 bases and J gave up 6 bases; unmatched junction bases: 7. CDR3 length equals 15 residues. Germline V gives CDR1 KGHDR, CDR2 SFDVKD. The CDR3 reads CATSGGQGVLDTQYF. CDR3 DNA sequence: TGTGCCACCAGTGGCGGACAGGGGGTCCTGGATACGCAGTATTTT.

This chain joins TRBV18 and TRBJ2-7, with TRBD1 matching over 9 bases. The CDR3 loop spans 15 amino acids. Germline V gene lookup returns CDR1 KGHSH and CDR2 LQKENI. V dropped 4 bases and J dropped 2; count of bases not matched to a gene: 6. The CDR3: CASSLDRGSPYEQYV. The CDR3 bases are TGTGCCAGCTCACTAGACAGGGGGTCTCCCTACGAGCAGTACGTC.

The V and J genes are TRBV5-8 and TRBJ2-1; 14 nucleotides match TRBD2. This CDR3 region has 16 residues. The trim removed 5 bases at V and 2 bases at J, leaving 3 bases unmatched. Germline CDR1 SGHTS, CDR2 YDEGEE. The CDR3 nucleotides read TGTGCCAGCAGTTCGGGACTAGCGGGAGCCTACAATGAGCAGTTCTTC. Translation gives CASSSGLAGAYNEQFF.

In this sample, this clone turned up a few times. The chain joins TRBV24-1 to TRBJ2-5; possibly TRBD1 for D (6 bases). Germline loops: CDR1 KGHDR, CDR2 SFDVKD. V was cut by 3 bases and J by 5 bases, with 18 bases left in between. The CDR3 is 16 residues long. CDR3 sequence: CATSDHRVAMRETQYF. DNA of the CDR3: TGTGCCACCAGTGATCACAGGGTCGCGATGCGGGAGACCCAGTACTTC.

V gene TRBV7-8 combines with J gene TRBJ1-2; TRBD1 aligns across 8 bases. This CDR3 has 16 residues. Germline values: CDR1 SGHVS, CDR2 FQNEAQ. Germline trimming cut 1 base from V and 4 bases from J; bases unmatched to any gene: 8. The CDR3 region has the DNA TGTGCCAGCAGCTTAGGCCGGACAGGGAACTTCTATGGCTACACCTTC. As protein: CASSLGRTGNFYGYTF.